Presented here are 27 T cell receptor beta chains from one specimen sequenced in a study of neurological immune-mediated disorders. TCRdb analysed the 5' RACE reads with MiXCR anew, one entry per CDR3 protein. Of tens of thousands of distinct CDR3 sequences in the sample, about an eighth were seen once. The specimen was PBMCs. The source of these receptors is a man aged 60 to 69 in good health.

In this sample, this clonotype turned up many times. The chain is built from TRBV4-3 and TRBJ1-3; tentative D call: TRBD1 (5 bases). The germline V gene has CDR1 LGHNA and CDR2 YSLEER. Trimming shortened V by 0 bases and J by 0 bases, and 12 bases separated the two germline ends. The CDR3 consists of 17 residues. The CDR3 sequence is CASSQDGTGNSGNTIYF. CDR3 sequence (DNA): TGCGCCAGCAGCCAAGATGGCACAGGAAACTCTGGAAACACCATATATTTT.

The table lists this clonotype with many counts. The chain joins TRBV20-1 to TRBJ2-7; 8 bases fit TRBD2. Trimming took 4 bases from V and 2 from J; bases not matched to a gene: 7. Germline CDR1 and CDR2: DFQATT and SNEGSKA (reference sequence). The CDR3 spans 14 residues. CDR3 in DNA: TGCAGTGCTAACCTAGCGGGTGCTACCTACGAGCAGTACTTC. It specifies CSANLAGATYEQYF.

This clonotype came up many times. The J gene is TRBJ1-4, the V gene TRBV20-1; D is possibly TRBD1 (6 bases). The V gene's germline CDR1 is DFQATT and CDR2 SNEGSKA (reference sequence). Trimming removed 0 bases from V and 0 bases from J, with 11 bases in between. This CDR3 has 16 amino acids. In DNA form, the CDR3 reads TGCAGTGCTAGAGATCCACAGGGAACAACTAATGAAAAACTGTTTTTT. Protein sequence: CSARDPQGTTNEKLFF.

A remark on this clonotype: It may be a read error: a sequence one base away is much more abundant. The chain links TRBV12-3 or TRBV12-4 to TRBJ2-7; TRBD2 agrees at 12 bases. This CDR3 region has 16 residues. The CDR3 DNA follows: TGTGTCAGCAGTTCCCTCGGACTAGCGGGGTTCTACGAGCAGTACTTC. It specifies CVSSSLGLAGFYEQYF.

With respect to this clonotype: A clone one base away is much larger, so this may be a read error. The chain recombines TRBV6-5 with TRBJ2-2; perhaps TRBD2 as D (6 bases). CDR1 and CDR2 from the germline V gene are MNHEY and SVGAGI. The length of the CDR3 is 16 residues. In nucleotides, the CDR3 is TGTGCCAGCTTACGAGACAGTACTCCGAACACCGGGGGGCTGTTTTTT. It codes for CASLRDSTPNTGGLFF.

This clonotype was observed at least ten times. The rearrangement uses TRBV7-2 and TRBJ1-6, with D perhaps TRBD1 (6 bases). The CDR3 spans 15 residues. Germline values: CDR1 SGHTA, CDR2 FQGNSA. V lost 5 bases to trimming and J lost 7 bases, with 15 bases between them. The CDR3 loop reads CASSLSFQGNSPLHF. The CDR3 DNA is TGTGCCAGCAGCCTTAGTTTCCAGGGGAATTCACCCCTCCACTTT.

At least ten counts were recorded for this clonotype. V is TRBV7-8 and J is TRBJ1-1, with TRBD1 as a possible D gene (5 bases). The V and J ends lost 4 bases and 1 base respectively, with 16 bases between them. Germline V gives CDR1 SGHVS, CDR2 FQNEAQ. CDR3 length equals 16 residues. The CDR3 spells CASSSNFAGGNTEAFF. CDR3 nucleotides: TGTGCCAGCAGCTCCAATTTTGCTGGGGGGAACACTGAAGCTTTCTTT.

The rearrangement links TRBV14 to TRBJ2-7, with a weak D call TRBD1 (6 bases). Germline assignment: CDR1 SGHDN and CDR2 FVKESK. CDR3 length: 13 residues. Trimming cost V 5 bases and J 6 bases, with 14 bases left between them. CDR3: CASSLQGFSEQYF. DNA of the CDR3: TGTGCCAGCAGCTTACAGGGTTTTAGCGAGCAGTACTTC. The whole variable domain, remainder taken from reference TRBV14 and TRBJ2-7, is EAGVTQFPSHSVIEKGQTVTLRCDPISGHDNLYWYRRVMGKEIKFLLHFVKESKQDESGMPNNRFLAERTGGTYSTLKVQPAELEDSGVYFCASSLQGFSEQYFGPGTRLTVT.

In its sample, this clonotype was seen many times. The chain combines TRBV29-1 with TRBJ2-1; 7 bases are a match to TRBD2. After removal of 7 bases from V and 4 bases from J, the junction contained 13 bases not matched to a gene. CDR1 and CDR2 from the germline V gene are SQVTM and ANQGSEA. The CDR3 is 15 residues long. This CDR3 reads CSALRGGGGYNEQFF. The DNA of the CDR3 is TGCAGCGCGCTGAGGGGCGGGGGAGGGTACAATGAGCAGTTCTTC.

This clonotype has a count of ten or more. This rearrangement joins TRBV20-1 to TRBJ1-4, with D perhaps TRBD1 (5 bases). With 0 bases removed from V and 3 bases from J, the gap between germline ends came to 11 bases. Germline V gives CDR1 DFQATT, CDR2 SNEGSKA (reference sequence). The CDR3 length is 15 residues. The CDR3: CSARDPKGSNEKLFF. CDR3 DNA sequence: TGCAGTGCTAGAGATCCTAAGGGGTCTAATGAAAAACTGTTTTTT.

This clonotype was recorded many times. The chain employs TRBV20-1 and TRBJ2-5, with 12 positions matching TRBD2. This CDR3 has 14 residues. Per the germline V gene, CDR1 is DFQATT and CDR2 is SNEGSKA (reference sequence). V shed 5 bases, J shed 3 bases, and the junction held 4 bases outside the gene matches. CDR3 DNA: TGCAGTGCTCTACGGACTAGCGGGAAAGAGACCCAGTACTTC. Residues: CSALRTSGKETQYF.

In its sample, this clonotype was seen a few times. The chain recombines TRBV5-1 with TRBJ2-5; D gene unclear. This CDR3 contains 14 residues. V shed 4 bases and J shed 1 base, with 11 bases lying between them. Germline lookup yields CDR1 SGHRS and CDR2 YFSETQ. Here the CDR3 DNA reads TGCGCCAGCAGCCCCATGGGTCCCCAAGAGACCCAGTACTTC. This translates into CASSPMGPQETQYF.

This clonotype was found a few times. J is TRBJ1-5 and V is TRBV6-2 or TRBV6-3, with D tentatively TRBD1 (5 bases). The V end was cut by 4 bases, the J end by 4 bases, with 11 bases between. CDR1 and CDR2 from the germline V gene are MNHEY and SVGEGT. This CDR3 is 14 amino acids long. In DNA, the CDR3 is TGTGCCAGCAGTTCCATTGGGACTAATCAGCCCCAGCATTTT. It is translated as CASSSIGTNQPQHF.

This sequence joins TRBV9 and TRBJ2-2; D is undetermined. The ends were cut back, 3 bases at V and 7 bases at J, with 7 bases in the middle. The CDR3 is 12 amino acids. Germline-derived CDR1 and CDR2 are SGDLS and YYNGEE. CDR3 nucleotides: TGTGCCAGCAGCGCCGGCCTCGGGGAGCTGTTTTTT. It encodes CASSAGLGELFF.

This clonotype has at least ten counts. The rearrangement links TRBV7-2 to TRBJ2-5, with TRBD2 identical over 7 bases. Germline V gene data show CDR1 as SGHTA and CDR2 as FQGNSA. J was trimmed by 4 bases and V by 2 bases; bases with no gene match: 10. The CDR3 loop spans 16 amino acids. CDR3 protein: CASSLPSQRGRETQYF. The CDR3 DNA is TGTGCCAGCAGCTTACCCTCCCAGCGGGGTCGAGAGACCCAGTACTTC.

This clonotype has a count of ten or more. CDR3 amino acids: CSARLAGALAEQFF. CDR3 coding DNA: TGCAGTGCTAGACTAGCGGGGGCCCTGGCGGAGCAGTTCTTC. The chain has TRBV20-1 and TRBJ2-1; 10 nucleotides match TRBD2. The junction had 8 bases not matched to a gene; V was cut back by 2 bases and J by 10 bases. The germline CDR1 and CDR2 sequences are DFQATT and SNEGSKA (reference sequence). CDR3 length equals 14 residues.

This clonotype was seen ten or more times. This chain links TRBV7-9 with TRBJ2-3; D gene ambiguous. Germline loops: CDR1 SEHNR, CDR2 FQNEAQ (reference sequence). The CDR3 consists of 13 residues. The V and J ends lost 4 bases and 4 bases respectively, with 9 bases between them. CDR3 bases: TGTGCCAGCAGCTGGAAAACGGCAGATACGCAGTATTTT. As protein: CASSWKTADTQYF.

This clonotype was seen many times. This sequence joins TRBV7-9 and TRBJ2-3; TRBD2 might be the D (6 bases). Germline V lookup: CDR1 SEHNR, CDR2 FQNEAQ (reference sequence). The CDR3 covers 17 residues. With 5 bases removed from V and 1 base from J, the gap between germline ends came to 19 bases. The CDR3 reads CASSLSTTSSGTDTQYF. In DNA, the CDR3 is TGTGCCAGCAGCCTCTCGACCACTAGCTCGGGCACAGATACGCAGTATTTT.

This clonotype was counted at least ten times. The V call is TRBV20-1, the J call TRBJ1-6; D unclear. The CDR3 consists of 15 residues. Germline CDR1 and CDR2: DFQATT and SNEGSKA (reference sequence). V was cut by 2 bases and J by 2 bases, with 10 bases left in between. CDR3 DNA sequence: TGCAGTGCTAGAACCTCCGGACCCTATAATTCACCCCTCCACTTT. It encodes CSARTSGPYNSPLHF.

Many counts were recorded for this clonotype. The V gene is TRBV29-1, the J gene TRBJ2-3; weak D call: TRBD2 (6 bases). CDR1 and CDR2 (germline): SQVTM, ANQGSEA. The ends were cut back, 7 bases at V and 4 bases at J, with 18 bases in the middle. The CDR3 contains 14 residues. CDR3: CSGGTAGRPDTQYF. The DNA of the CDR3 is TGCAGCGGGGGGACGGCAGGGAGGCCAGATACGCAGTATTTT.

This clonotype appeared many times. Written as DNA, the CDR3 is TGTGCCAGCAGCCATGGACCGCTGACTGAAGCTTTCTTT. Its protein product is CASSHGPLTEAFF. The chain couples TRBV14 to TRBJ1-1; D unresolved. V was pared by 3 bases and J by 5 bases, with 10 bases between. CDR1 is SGHDN, CDR2 FVKESK, per germline. The CDR3 has 13 amino acids. Together with reference TRBV14 and TRBJ1-1, the CDR3 gives the full variable domain: EAGVTQFPSHSVIEKGQTVTLRCDPISGHDNLYWYRRVMGKEIKFLLHFVKESKQDESGMPNNRFLAERTGGTYSTLKVQPAELEDSGVYFCASSHGPLTEAFFGQGTRLTVV.

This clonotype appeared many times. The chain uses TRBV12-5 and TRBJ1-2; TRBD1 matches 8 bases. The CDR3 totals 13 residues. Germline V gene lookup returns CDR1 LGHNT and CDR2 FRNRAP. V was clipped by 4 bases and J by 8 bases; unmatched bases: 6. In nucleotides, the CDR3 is TGTGCTAGTGGTTCACAACAGGGGGGAGGCTACACCTTC. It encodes CASGSQQGGGYTF.

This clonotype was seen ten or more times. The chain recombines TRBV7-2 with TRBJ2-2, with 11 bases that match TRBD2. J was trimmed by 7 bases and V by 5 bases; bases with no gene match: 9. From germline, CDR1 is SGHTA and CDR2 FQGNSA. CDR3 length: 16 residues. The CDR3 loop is CASSAPTSGGIGELFF. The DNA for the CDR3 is TGTGCCAGCAGCGCCCCCACTAGCGGGGGTATCGGGGAGCTGTTTTTT.

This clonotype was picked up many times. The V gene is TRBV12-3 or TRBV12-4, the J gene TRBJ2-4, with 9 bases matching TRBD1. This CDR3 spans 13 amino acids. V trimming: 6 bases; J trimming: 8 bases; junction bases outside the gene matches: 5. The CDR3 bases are TGTGCCAGCAGGTACAGGGGGCAGGACATTCAGTACTTC. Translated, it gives CASRYRGQDIQYF.

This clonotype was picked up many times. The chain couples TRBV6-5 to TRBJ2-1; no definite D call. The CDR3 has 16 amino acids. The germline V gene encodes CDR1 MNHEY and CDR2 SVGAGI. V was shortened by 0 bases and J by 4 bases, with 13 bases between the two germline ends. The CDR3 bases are TGTGCCAGCAGTTACTCGGTCCGGGTAACTTACAATGAGCAGTTCTTC. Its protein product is CASSYSVRVTYNEQFF.

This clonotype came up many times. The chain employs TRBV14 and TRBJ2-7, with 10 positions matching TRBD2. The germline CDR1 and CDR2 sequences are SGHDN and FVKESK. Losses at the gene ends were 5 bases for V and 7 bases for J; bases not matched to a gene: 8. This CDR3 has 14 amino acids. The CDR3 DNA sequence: TGTGCCAGCAGCTTCACTAGCGGGGCCTTTGAGCAGTACTTC. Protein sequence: CASSFTSGAFEQYF.

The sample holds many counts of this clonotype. CDR3 region: CASSLTPLIYGYTF. For the CDR3, the DNA is TGTGCCAGCAGTTTAACCCCATTGATCTATGGCTACACCTTC. The chain is built from TRBV12-3 or TRBV12-4 and TRBJ1-2; D not certain. Trimming removed 2 bases from V and 4 bases from J, with 11 bases in between. The CDR3 loop spans 14 amino acids.